The 25 T cell receptor beta chains given below trace back to one sample, sequenced in a study of cytomegalovirus exposure and HLA in healthy donors (TCRdb year 2017). Library preparation was by the immunoSEQ multiplex PCR assay. The multiplex PCR relied on a mix of 60 forward primers for TCR Vbeta segments and 13 reverse primers for TCR Jbeta segments. The source is immuneACCESS, and TCRdb retained only in-frame sequences with V and J called. Part of the clones is not carried over; for the studies checked, unresolved V genes explain less than half of this, and the remainder is unexplained. The sample table lists some 98,000 clones, more than 60% of them with a count of one. The top ten hold 2% to 3% of the sample. Sequencing was done on a sample of PBMCs. All receptors derive from a man aged 50 to 59 in good health and CMV-seronegative.

The genes are TRBV9 and TRBJ2-1; no clear D. V dropped 4 bases and J dropped 2 bases, with 16 bases sitting between them. The CDR3 spans 16 residues. The germline CDR1 and CDR2 sequences are SGDLS and YYNGEE. Written as DNA, the CDR3 is TGTGCCAGCAGCCCCGCGGCCCGACGAACCTACAATGAGCAGTTCTTC. Amino acids: CASSPAARRTYNEQFF. Using reference TRBV9 and TRBJ2-1 for the parts outside the CDR3, the full variable domain is DSGVTQTPKHLITATGQRVTLRCSPRSGDLSVYWYQQSLDQGLQFLIQYYNGEERAKGNILERFSAQQFPDLHSELNLSSLELGDSALYFCASSPAARRTYNEQFFGPGTRLTVL.

The chain joins TRBV11-2 to TRBJ2-1; 8 bases match TRBD2. Germline V gene lookup returns CDR1 SGHAT and CDR2 FQNNGV. J gave up 10 bases and V 4 bases, and 15 bases lay outside the gene matches. The CDR3 has 16 amino acids. CDR3 in DNA: TGTGCCAGCAGCTCTATCAGCGGGAGAGGTACAAGCGAGCAGTTCTTC. This gives the protein CASSSISGRGTSEQFF.

This chain uses TRBV15 with TRBJ1-1, with D possibly being TRBD1 (6 bases). This CDR3 is 15 amino acids long. Germline V gives CDR1 LNHNV, CDR2 YYDKDF (reference sequence). V was clipped by 0 bases and J by 4 bases, with 12 bases between them. In DNA form, the CDR3 reads TGTGCCACCAGCAGAGATCGGGCAGGGGCCACTGAAGCTTTCTTT. Translating gives CATSRDRAGATEAFF.

The chain uses TRBV30 and TRBJ1-4; D is possibly TRBD1 (6 bases). Trimming left V 1 base short and J 0 bases short, with 15 bases between. This CDR3 comprises 17 residues. Germline CDR1 reads GTSNPN; CDR2 reads SVGIG (reference sequence). In DNA form, the CDR3 reads TGTGCCTGGAGTGGAGGACAGCCTAGGGCAACTAATGAAAAACTGTTTTTT. Protein sequence: CAWSGGQPRATNEKLFF.

The V gene is TRBV29-1, the J gene TRBJ2-1, with 8 bases that match TRBD2. V was pared by 1 base and J by 0 bases, with 11 bases of the junction left unmatched. This CDR3 is 18 amino acids long. Germline-derived CDR1 and CDR2 are SQVTM and ANQGSEA. In DNA form, the CDR3 reads TGCAGCGTTGAAGTTTATTCGGGGCGGGAGGCCTCCTACAATGAGCAGTTCTTC. This codes for CSVEVYSGREASYNEQFF.

The rearrangement uses TRBV28 and TRBJ1-6; 7 positions match TRBD1. Germline V gene sequence: CDR1 MDHEN, CDR2 SYDVKM. V was clipped by 6 bases and J by 4 bases; unmatched bases: 6. The CDR3 extends over 15 amino acids. CDR3 nucleotides: TGTGCCAGCAGGACCGGGACAGAATATAATTCACCCCTCCACTTT. Residues: CASRTGTEYNSPLHF. Full variable domain (missing parts from reference TRBV28 and TRBJ1-6): DVKVTQSSRYLVKRTGEKVFLECVQDMDHENMFWYRQDPGLGLRLIYFSYDVKMKEKGDIPEGYSVSREKKERFSLILESASTNQTSMYLCASRTGTEYNSPLHFGNGTRLTVT.

This clone was counted only a few times. V is TRBV7-3 and J is TRBJ2-2; no reliable D call. Trimming pared 2 bases from V and 4 bases from J, leaving 5 bases between. Germline V gives CDR1 SGHTA, CDR2 FQGTGA. The CDR3 runs to 13 residues. CDR3 coding DNA: TGTGCCAGCAGCTTATCGAGCACCGGGGAGCTGTTTTTT. It specifies CASSLSSTGELFF. Combining the CDR3 with reference TRBV7-3 and TRBJ2-2 gives the whole variable domain GAGVSQTPSNKVTEKGKYVELRCDPISGHTALYWYRQSLGQGPEFLIYFQGTGAADDSGLPNDRFFAVRPEGSVSTLKIQRTERGDSAVYLCASSLSSTGELFFGEGSRLTVL.

This chain connects TRBV5-1 to TRBJ2-5; TRBD2 might be the D (6 bases). With 4 bases removed from V and 0 bases from J, the gap between germline ends came to 13 bases. The CDR3 spans 15 residues. In germline, CDR1 is SGHRS, CDR2 YFSETQ. CDR3 in amino acids: CASSRAGNNQETQYF. The CDR3, as DNA: TGCGCCAGCAGCCGAGCGGGCAACAACCAAGAGACCCAGTACTTC.

The chain links TRBV27 to TRBJ2-6; 7 nucleotides align to TRBD2. The V gene's germline CDR1 is MNHEY and CDR2 SMNVEV (reference sequence). The V segment lost 3 bases and the J segment 2 bases; nucleotides outside the gene matches: 4. The CDR3 has 16 amino acids. The CDR3 DNA sequence: TGTGCCAGCAGTTTGGCGGGGGTAGCTGGGGCCAACGTCCTGACTTTC. Its protein is CASSLAGVAGANVLTF.

J is TRBJ2-2 and V is TRBV7-9, with D possibly TRBD2 on 6 matching bases. Trimming shortened V by 8 bases and J by 6 bases, and 16 bases separated the two germline ends. CDR3 length: 14 residues. CDR1 is SEHNR and CDR2 is FQNEAQ in the germline V gene (reference sequence). Written as DNA, the CDR3 is TGTGCCAGCCGACTTGGTCCGGGGGCCGGGGAGCTGTTTTTT. Amino acid sequence: CASRLGPGAGELFF.

J is TRBJ2-2 and V is TRBV7-6, with TRBD1 matching 10 bases. This CDR3 comprises 14 residues. Germline assignment: CDR1 SGHVS and CDR2 FNYEAQ. After removal of 4 bases from V and 5 bases from J, the junction contained 1 base not matched to a gene. The CDR3 sequence: CASSWTGGTGELFF. CDR3 in DNA: TGTGCCAGCAGCTGGACAGGGGGGACCGGGGAGCTGTTTTTT.

This clone was seen only once. The V and J genes are TRBV19 and TRBJ2-3, with TRBD1 as a possible D gene (6 bases). Germline lookup yields CDR1 LNHDA and CDR2 SQIVND (reference sequence). The CDR3 has 17 residues. V lost 5 bases, J lost 1 base, and 19 bases lay in between. DNA of the CDR3: TGTGCCAGTAGTCCACCGGGGTGGGGGCTTCGCACAGATACGCAGTATTTT. Translated, it gives CASSPPGWGLRTDTQYF.

This chain joins TRBV2 and TRBJ1-4; 11 bases align to TRBD1. This CDR3 has 17 residues. The V and J ends lost 7 bases and 1 base, in that order; junction bases with no gene match: 8. CDR1 and CDR2 from the germline V gene are SNHLY and FYNNEI. The CDR3 sequence is CASTPRTGGRTNEKLFF. The CDR3 DNA sequence: TGTGCCAGCACACCTCGGACAGGGGGCAGAACTAATGAAAAACTGTTTTTT. The full variable domain, completed using reference TRBV2 and TRBJ1-4, is EPEVTQTPSHQVTQMGQEVILRCVPISNHLYFYWYRQILGQKVEFLVSFYNNEISEKSEIFDDQFSVERPDGSNFTLKIRSTKLEDSAMYFCASTPRTGGRTNEKLFFGSGTQLSVL.

The rearrangement uses TRBV25-1 and TRBJ1-1; weak D call: TRBD1 (5 bases). CDR1 MGHDK and CDR2 SYGVNS come from the germline V gene. The V end was cut by 7 bases, the J end by 0 bases, with 9 bases between. The CDR3 spans 13 residues. CDR3 sequence reads: CASTWGLNTEAFF. CDR3 DNA sequence: TGTGCCAGCACTTGGGGCCTGAACACTGAAGCTTTCTTT.

This chain connects TRBV19 to TRBJ2-5; 9 bases are a match to TRBD2. Trimming at V came to 3 bases and at J to 3 bases, leaving 5 bases not matched to a gene. Germline V lookup: CDR1 LNHDA, CDR2 SQIVND (reference sequence). CDR3 length equals 15 residues. CDR3 region: CASSMGAGGKETQYF. CDR3 sequence (DNA): TGTGCCAGTAGTATGGGGGCGGGGGGGAAAGAGACCCAGTACTTC.

The rearrangement joins TRBV27 to TRBJ2-5, with D perhaps matching TRBD1 (6 bases). V lost 2 bases and J lost 5, with 15 bases in between. Germline assignment: CDR1 MNHEY and CDR2 SMNVEV (reference sequence). The CDR3 is 15 residues long. CDR3 sequence (DNA): TGTGCCAGCAGTTTAAGGGTGGGGGCTGTTGAGACCCAGTACTTC. The encoded protein is CASSLRVGAVETQYF.

The chain recombines TRBV4-1 with TRBJ2-4; 10 bases match TRBD1. This CDR3 comprises 19 residues. V shed 1 base, J shed 0 bases, and the junction held 9 bases outside the gene matches. Per germline, CDR1 MGHRA and CDR2 YSYEKL. For the CDR3, the DNA is TGCGCCAGCAGCCAAGTGTGGCGGACAGGGGGTTTAGCCAAAAACATTCAGTACTTC. Protein: CASSQVWRTGGLAKNIQYF.

The chain joins TRBV18 to TRBJ2-5, with TRBD2 matching over 11 bases. The CDR3 runs to 16 residues. The germline gives CDR1 KGHSH, CDR2 LQKENI. The ends lost 2 bases at V and 1 base at J; junction bases unmatched: 3. The CDR3 bases are TGTGCCAGCTCACCAAATCTAGCGGGAGGCCAAGAGACCCAGTACTTC. Its protein product is CASSPNLAGGQETQYF.

The CDR3 reads CASNPGTGGDYEQYF. CDR3 nucleotides: TGTGCCAGCAATCCGGGGACAGGAGGGGACTACGAGCAGTACTTC. The chain uses TRBV6-5 and TRBJ2-7, with TRBD1 matching over 8 bases. CDR1 and CDR2 from the germline V gene are MNHEY and SVGAGI. V lost 7 bases and J lost 3; bases outside the gene matches: 11. This CDR3 region has 15 residues.

The chain is built from TRBV6-6 and TRBJ1-1, with 7 bases identical to TRBD1. Germline V CDR1 and CDR2: MNHNY, SVGAGI (reference sequence). V shed 3 bases, J shed 0 bases, and the junction held 4 bases outside the gene matches. This CDR3 is built from 15 residues. In nucleotides, the CDR3 is TGTGCCAGCAGTTATCAGGGACAGATGAACACTGAAGCTTTCTTT. It translates to CASSYQGQMNTEAFF.

There are a few counts of this clone. The CDR3 loop is CASSDSKRVGGYTF. The CDR3 bases are TGTGCCAGCAGTGACTCAAAACGGGTTGGAGGCTACACCTTC. The rearrangement joins TRBV6-4 to TRBJ1-2; D call uncertain. V was trimmed by 0 bases and J by 8 bases, leaving 13 bases between them. CDR1 and CDR2 from the germline V gene are MRHNA and SNTAGT. The CDR3 runs to 14 residues.

The V gene is TRBV7-6, the J gene TRBJ2-5; the D gene is possibly TRBD2 (6 bases). The better agreement between TRBJ2-7 and the DNA end casts doubt on the J call. The CDR3 extends over 15 amino acids. Germline V lookup: CDR1 SGHVS, CDR2 FNYEAQ. CDR3 sequence: CASSLVRGRSYEQYF. In DNA, the CDR3 is TGTGCCAGCAGCTTAGTGCGGGGCCGCTCCTACGAGCAGTACTTC.

The genes are TRBV19 and TRBJ2-1; 13 bases are a match to TRBD2. J lost 7 bases, V lost 6 bases, and 3 bases had no gene match. Germline V gene sequence: CDR1 LNHDA, CDR2 SQIVND (reference sequence). This CDR3 region has 14 residues. Written as DNA, the CDR3 is TGTGCCAGTAGCCAGACTAGCGGGAGGAATGAGCAGTTCTTC. Its protein product is CASSQTSGRNEQFF.

This sequence joins TRBV28 and TRBJ2-7, with TRBD1 matching over 10 bases. Losses at the gene ends were 7 bases for V and 3 bases for J; bases not matched to a gene: 6. This CDR3 region has 14 residues. The germline V gene has CDR1 MDHEN and CDR2 SYDVKM. The CDR3 protein is CASTPGQGIYEQYF. CDR3 in DNA: TGTGCCAGCACTCCGGGACAGGGGATCTACGAGCAGTACTTC.

This clone was recorded a few times. CDR3 coding DNA: TGTGCCAGTAGTATATCCAGGGGTGGTTATCCTGAAGCTTTCTTT. This sequence encodes CASSISRGGYPEAFF. The rearrangement links TRBV19 to TRBJ1-1; TRBD1 is a possible D gene (6 bases). The CDR3 contains 15 residues. Trimming stripped 2 bases from V and 6 bases from J, with 16 bases between. Germline CDR1 LNHDA, CDR2 SQIVND (reference sequence).